This T cell receptor (beta chain) was sequenced in a study of shared clonotypes between healthy human individuals. General study results and limits: Shared clonotypes: about 4.6% naive CD4, under 4% naive CD8, about 2.4% memory CD4, approximately 0.41% memory CD8.

The CDR3 length is 14 residues. CDR1 is MNHNS and CDR2 is SASEGT in the germline V gene. Trimming cost V 4 bases and J 4 bases, with 10 bases left between them. Using immunoSEQ multiplex PCR, the repertoire was profiled, and TCRdb retains in-frame clones only, with some absent. The sample includes roughly 520,000 clones, around 95% of them seen just once. Comments on this clone: The antigen remains undetermined.

The TCR originated in a woman in her 30s in good health. Sequenced: naive CD4+ T cells sorted from blood. Subset in this sample: CD45RA+ positively selected. This sequence joins TRBV6-1 and TRBJ1-4; a weak D match, TRBD1 (5 bases). CDR3: CASSVRRDNEKLFF. The CDR3 DNA is TGTGCCAGCAGTGTTCGCAGGGATAATGAAAAACTGTTTTTT.